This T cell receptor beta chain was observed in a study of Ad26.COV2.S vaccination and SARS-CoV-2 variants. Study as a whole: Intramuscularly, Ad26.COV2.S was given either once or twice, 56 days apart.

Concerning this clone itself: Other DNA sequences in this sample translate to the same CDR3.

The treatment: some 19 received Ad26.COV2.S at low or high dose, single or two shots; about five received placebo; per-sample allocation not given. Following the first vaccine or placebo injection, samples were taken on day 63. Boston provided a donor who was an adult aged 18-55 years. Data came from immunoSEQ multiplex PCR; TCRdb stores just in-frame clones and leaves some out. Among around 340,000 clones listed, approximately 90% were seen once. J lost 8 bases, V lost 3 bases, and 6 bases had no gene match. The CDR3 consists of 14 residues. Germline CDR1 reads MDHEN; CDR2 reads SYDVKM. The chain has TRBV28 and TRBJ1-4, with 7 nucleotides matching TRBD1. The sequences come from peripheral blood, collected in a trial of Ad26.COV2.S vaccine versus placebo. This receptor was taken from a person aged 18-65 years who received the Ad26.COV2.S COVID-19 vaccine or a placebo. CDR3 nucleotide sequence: TGTGCCAGCAGTTTGCGGCAGGGGGGGGAAAAACTGTTTTTT. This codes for CASSLRQGGEKLFF.